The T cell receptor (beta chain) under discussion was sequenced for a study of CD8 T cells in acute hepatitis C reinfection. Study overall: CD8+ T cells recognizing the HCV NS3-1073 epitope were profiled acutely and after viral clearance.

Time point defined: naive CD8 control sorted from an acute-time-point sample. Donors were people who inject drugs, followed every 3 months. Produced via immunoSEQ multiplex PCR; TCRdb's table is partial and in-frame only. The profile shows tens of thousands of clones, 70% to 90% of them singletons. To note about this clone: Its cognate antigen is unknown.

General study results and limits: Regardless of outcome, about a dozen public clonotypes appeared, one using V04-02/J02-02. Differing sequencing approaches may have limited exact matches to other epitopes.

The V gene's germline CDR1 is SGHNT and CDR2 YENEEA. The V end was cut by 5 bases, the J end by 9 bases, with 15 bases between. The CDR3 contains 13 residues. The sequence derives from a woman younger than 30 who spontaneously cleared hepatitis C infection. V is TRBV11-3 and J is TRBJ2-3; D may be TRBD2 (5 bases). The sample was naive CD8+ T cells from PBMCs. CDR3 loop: CASSPFLGETQYF. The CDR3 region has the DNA TGTGCCAGCAGCCCGTTTTTGGGAGAAACGCAGTATTTT.